These 5 T cell receptor beta chains were sequenced from one sample in a study of T cells after yellow fever vaccination. A single record per CDR3 protein comes from TCRdb applying MiXCR to the 5' RACE reads. The sample lists some 340,000 distinct CDR3 sequences; about 10% were seen once. The sample consisted of CD4+ T cells sorted from PBMCs, taken 45 days after the yellow fever booster vaccination. All receptors come from a man between 18 and 35 years old who received the YFV17D yellow fever vaccine.

The chain links TRBV20-1 to TRBJ2-3; 8 bases are shared with TRBD1. The germline V gene encodes CDR1 DFQATT and CDR2 SNEGSKA (reference sequence). The CDR3 loop spans 13 amino acids. Written as DNA, the CDR3 is TGCAGCGGTGGGGGACAGGGCACAGATACGCAGTATTTT. Its protein product is CSGGGQGTDTQYF.

In its sample, this clonotype was seen a few times. V gene TRBV6-5 combines with J gene TRBJ1-5; D remains ambiguous. Trimming removed 0 bases at V and 3 bases at J, with 9 bases between. There are 15 residues in the CDR3. The germline V gene encodes CDR1 MNHEY and CDR2 SVGAGI. CDR3 coding DNA: TGTGCCAGCAGTTACTCCAAGGGAGACAATCAGCCCCAGCATTTT. Translating it yields CASSYSKGDNQPQHF.

This clonotype was seen more than once but under ten times. V is TRBV20-1 and J is TRBJ2-3; 9 bases line up with TRBD2. V shed 0 bases and J 5 bases; nucleotides not matched to a gene: 6. Germline CDR1 reads DFQATT; CDR2 reads SNEGSKA (reference sequence). The CDR3 loop spans 15 amino acids. The CDR3 loop reads CSARDPTAGGDTQYF. In nucleotides, the CDR3 is TGCAGTGCTAGAGATCCAACAGCGGGGGGAGATACGCAGTATTTT.

This clonotype was counted only a few times. The rearrangement joins TRBV6-5 to TRBJ1-3, with D perhaps matching TRBD1 (5 bases). The CDR3 has 15 amino acids. V was trimmed by 0 bases and J by 2 bases, leaving 8 bases between them. Germline-derived CDR1 and CDR2 are MNHEY and SVGAGI. The CDR3 nucleotides read TGTGCCAGCAGTTACTCAGGGGATACTGGAAACACCATATATTTT. Residues: CASSYSGDTGNTIYF.

This clonotype occurred many times. This chain connects TRBV27 to TRBJ2-7, with 7 bases identical to TRBD2. V trimming: 6 bases; J trimming: 2 bases; junction bases outside the gene matches: 10. Germline-derived CDR1 and CDR2 are MNHEY and SMNVEV (reference sequence). This CDR3 comprises 15 residues. CDR3 sequence: CASSQWGGTPYEQYF. As DNA, the CDR3 is TGTGCCAGCAGCCAATGGGGGGGTACGCCCTACGAGCAGTACTTC.